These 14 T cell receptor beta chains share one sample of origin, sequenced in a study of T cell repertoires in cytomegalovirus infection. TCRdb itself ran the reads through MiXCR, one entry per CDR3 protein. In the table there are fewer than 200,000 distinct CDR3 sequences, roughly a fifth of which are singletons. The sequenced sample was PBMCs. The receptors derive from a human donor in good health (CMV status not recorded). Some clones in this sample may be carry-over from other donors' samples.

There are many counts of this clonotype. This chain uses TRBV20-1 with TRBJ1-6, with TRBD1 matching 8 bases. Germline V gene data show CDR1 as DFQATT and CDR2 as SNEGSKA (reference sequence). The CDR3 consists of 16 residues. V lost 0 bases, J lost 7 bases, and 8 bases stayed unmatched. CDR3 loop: CSARDLKTGENSPLHF. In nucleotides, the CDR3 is TGCAGTGCTAGAGATCTGAAGACAGGGGAAAATTCACCCCTCCACTTT.

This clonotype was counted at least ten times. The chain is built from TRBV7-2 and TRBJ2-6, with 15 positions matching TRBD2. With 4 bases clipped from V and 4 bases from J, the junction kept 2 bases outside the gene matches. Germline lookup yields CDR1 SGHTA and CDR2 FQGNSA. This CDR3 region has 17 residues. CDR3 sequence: CASSWTSGRDGANVLTF. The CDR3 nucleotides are TGTGCCAGCAGCTGGACTAGCGGGAGGGACGGGGCCAACGTCCTGACTTTC.

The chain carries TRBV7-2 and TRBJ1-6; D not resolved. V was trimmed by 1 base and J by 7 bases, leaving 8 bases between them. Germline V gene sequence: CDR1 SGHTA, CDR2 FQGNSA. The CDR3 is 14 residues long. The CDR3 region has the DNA TGTGCCAGCAGCTTAGAAGGTCGGAATTCACCCCTCCACTTT. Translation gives CASSLEGRNSPLHF.

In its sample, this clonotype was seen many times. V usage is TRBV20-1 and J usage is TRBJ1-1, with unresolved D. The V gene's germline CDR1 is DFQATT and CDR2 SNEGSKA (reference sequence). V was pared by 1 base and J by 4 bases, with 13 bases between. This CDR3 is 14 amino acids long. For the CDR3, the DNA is TGCAGTGCTAGAGTCGCTCGGGGTATCACTGAAGCTTTCTTT. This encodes CSARVARGITEAFF.

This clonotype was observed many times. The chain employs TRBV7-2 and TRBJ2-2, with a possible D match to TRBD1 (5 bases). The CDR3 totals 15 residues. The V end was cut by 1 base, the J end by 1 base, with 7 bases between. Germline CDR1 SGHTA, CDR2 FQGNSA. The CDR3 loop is CASSLGQMNTGELFF. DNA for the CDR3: TGTGCCAGCAGCTTAGGACAGATGAACACCGGGGAGCTGTTTTTT.

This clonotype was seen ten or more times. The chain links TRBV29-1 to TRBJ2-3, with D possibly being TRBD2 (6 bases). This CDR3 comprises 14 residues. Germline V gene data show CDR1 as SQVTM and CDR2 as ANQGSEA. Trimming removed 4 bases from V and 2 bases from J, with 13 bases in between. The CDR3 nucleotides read TGCAGCGTTGGGGGGGTTCTGCTCACAGATACGCAGTATTTT. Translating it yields CSVGGVLLTDTQYF.

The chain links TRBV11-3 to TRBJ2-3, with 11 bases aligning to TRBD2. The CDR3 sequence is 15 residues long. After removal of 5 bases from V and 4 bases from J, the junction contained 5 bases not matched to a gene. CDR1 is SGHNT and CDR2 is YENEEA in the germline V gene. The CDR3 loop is CASSPSGRPADTQYF. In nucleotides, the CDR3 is TGTGCCAGCAGCCCTAGCGGGAGGCCTGCAGATACGCAGTATTTT.

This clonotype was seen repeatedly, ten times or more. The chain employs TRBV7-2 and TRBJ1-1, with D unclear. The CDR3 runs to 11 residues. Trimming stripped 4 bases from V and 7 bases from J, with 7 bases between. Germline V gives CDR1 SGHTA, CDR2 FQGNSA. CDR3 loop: CASSYADEAFF. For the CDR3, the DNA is TGTGCCAGCAGCTACGCTGATGAAGCTTTCTTT.

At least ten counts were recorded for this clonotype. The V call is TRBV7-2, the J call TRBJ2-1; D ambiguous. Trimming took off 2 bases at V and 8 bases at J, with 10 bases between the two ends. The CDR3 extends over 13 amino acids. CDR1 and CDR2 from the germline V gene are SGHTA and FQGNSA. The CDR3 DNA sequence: TGTGCCAGCAGCTTAAACAATGACGATGAGCAGTTCTTC. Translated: CASSLNNDDEQFF.

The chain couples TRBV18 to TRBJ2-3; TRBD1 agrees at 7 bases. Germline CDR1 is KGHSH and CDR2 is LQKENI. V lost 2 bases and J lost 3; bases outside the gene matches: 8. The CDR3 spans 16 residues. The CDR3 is CASSPAGGQVTDTQYF. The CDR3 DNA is TGTGCCAGCTCACCAGCGGGCGGACAGGTTACAGATACGCAGTATTTT.

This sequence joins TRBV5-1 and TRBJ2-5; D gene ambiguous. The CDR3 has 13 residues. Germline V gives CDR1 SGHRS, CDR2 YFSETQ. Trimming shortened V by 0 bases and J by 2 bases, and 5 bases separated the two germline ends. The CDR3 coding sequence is TGCGCCAGCAGCTTGGCGGCACAAGAGACCCAGTACTTC. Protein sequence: CASSLAAQETQYF.

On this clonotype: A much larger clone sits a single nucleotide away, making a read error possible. The CDR3 DNA follows: TGTGCCAGCAGCTTGGGGGGGATGGTGCGCACTGAAGCTTTCTTT. It encodes CASSLGGMVRTEAFF. This sequence joins TRBV7-2 and TRBJ1-1, with D possibly being TRBD1 (5 bases). V was trimmed by 3 bases and J by 4 bases, leaving 15 bases between them. The CDR3 is made up of 15 amino acids. Germline CDR1 reads SGHTA; CDR2 reads FQGNSA.

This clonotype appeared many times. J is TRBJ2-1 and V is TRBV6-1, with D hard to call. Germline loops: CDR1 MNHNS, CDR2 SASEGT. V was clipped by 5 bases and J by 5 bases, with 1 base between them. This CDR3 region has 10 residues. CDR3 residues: CASSHNEQFF. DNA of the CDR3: TGTGCCAGCAGTCACAATGAGCAGTTCTTC.

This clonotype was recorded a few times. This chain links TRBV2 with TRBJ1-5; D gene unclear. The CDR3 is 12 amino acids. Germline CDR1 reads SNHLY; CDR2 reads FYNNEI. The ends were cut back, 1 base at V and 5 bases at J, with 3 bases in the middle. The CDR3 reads CASSEVDQPQHF. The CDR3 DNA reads TGTGCCAGCAGTGAAGTGGATCAGCCCCAGCATTTT. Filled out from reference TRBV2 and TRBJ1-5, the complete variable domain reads EPEVTQTPSHQVTQMGQEVILRCVPISNHLYFYWYRQILGQKVEFLVSFYNNEISEKSEIFDDQFSVERPDGSNFTLKIRSTKLEDSAMYFCASSEVDQPQHFGDGTRLSIL.